Given below is one T cell receptor (beta chain) in context. This sample is part of a study of shared clonotypes between healthy human individuals. Caucasian adults residing in Nashville, Tennessee made up all the donors. Clones were sequenced by immunoSEQ multiplex PCR, and TCRdb holds only the in-frame ones, with some missing. The sample includes approximately 460,000 clones, roughly 80% of them seen just once. Trimming shortened V by 1 base and J by 4 bases, and 8 bases separated the two germline ends. The CDR3 extends over 13 amino acids. Germline V CDR1 and CDR2: SGHRS, YFSETQ. The receptor was derived from a middle-aged woman in good health. Some clones in this sample may be carry-over from other donors' samples. The sample taken for sequencing was PBMCs. The chain couples TRBV5-1 to TRBJ2-5, with no clear D. The CDR3 nucleotides are TGCGCCAGCAGCTTGTCCAGGACAGAGACCCAGTACTTC. Its protein is CASSLSRTETQYF.